These T cell receptor beta chains were read from a single sample in a study of blood T cell repertoires in COVID-19. Sequencing was performed with immunoSEQ multiplex PCR; in TCRdb, only in-frame clones are kept and a portion is missing. In the table there are about 130,000 clones, more than 75% of which are singletons. Sequencing used peripheral blood. These receptor sequences come from a woman in her 70s with COVID-19, enrolled during active disease. The CDR3 runs from the conserved cysteine through the conserved F or W. Fields, in order: J gene, V gene, clone size, D gene, CDR3 DNA, CDR3 protein. D genes are given only for firm matches. Not all rows give a size; the values are once, few, many and, for expanded clones, a class.

j_call: TRBJ2-7
v_call: TRBV5-1
clone_size: -
d_call: TRBD1
cdr3_nt: TGCGCCAGCAGCTTGTACTCAGGCGGGACAGGATCACCTTCGGTGCAGTACTTC
cdr3_aa: CASSLYSGGTGSPSVQYF

j_call: TRBJ1-4
v_call: TRBV6-6
clone_size: -
d_call: TRBD1
cdr3_nt: TGTGCCAGCAGGAGACAGGGGGCAGAAACTAATGAAAAACTGTTTTTT
cdr3_aa: CASRRQGAETNEKLFF

j_call: TRBJ2-1
v_call: TRBV7-2
clone_size: -
d_call: TRBD2
cdr3_nt: TGTGCCAGCAGACTAGCGGGGAAGGGGGAGCAGTTCTTC
cdr3_aa: CASRLAGKGEQFF

j_call: TRBJ1-5
v_call: TRBV18
clone_size: -
d_call: -
cdr3_nt: TGTGCCAGCTCACCAGCGGTTAGCAATCAGCCCCAGCATTTT
cdr3_aa: CASSPAVSNQPQHF

j_call: TRBJ2-7
v_call: TRBV15
clone_size: -
d_call: TRBD2
cdr3_nt: TGTGCCACCAGCAGGGTAGCGGGGTCCTACGAGCAGTACTTC
cdr3_aa: CATSRVAGSYEQYF

j_call: TRBJ2-5
v_call: TRBV18
clone_size: -
d_call: -
cdr3_nt: TGTGCCAGCTCAGTACTGGGGGGGCGAGAGACCCAGTACTTC
cdr3_aa: CASSVLGGRETQYF

j_call: TRBJ1-5
v_call: TRBV19
clone_size: -
d_call: -
cdr3_nt: TGTGCCAGTAGTATCCCCACAGGAAATCAGCCCCAGCATTTT
cdr3_aa: CASSIPTGNQPQHF

j_call: TRBJ1-1
v_call: TRBV5-1
clone_size: once
d_call: TRBD1
cdr3_nt: TGCGCCAGCAGTTTAAGACAGGGAGACGAAGCTTTCTTT
cdr3_aa: CASSLRQGDEAFF

j_call: TRBJ1-2
v_call: TRBV15
clone_size: few
d_call: -
cdr3_nt: TGTGCCACCAGCGCAACGTCCTCCTACTTCTATGGCTACACCTTC
cdr3_aa: CATSATSSYFYGYTF

j_call: TRBJ1-5
v_call: TRBV4-2
clone_size: few
d_call: -
cdr3_nt: TGTGCCAGCAGCCAAGGGGTCCGGGGGAGCAATCAGCCCCAGCATTTT
cdr3_aa: CASSQGVRGSNQPQHF

j_call: TRBJ2-5
v_call: TRBV7-2
clone_size: -
d_call: TRBD1
cdr3_nt: TGTGCCAGCAGCTTAGGGGCCCTGACAGGGCCATGGGAGACCCAGTACTTC
cdr3_aa: CASSLGALTGPWETQYF

j_call: TRBJ2-1
v_call: TRBV24-1
clone_size: once
d_call: -
cdr3_nt: TGTGCCACCAGTGAGGCTCAGGGAAGCTCCTACAATGAGCAGTTCTTC
cdr3_aa: CATSEAQGSSYNEQFF

j_call: TRBJ2-1
v_call: TRBV5-1
clone_size: -
d_call: TRBD1
cdr3_nt: TGCGCCAGCAGCTTGGACAGGGGCAATGAGCAGTTCTTC
cdr3_aa: CASSLDRGNEQFF

j_call: TRBJ2-4
v_call: TRBV5-6
clone_size: -
d_call: TRBD2
cdr3_nt: TGTGCCAGCAGCTTCCGGGGGGGCCGGGCCAAAAACATTCAGTACTTC
cdr3_aa: CASSFRGGRAKNIQYF

j_call: TRBJ2-2
v_call: TRBV7-3
clone_size: -
d_call: TRBD1
cdr3_nt: TGTGCCAGCCCCAGGGGGCAGGTCGACACCGGGGAGCTGTTTTTT
cdr3_aa: CASPRGQVDTGELFF

j_call: TRBJ1-3
v_call: TRBV9
clone_size: -
d_call: TRBD1
cdr3_nt: TGTGCCAGCAGCCCCTCAGGGGGCACTGGAAACACCATATATTTT
cdr3_aa: CASSPSGGTGNTIYF

j_call: TRBJ1-5
v_call: TRBV5-8
clone_size: -
d_call: -
cdr3_nt: TGTGCCAGCAGCTTGGCCACCCACGGGAATCAGCCCCAGCATTTT
cdr3_aa: CASSLATHGNQPQHF

j_call: TRBJ2-7
v_call: TRBV12-3/TRBV12-4
clone_size: once
d_call: -
cdr3_nt: TGTGCCAGCAGTTCGGACAACTCCTACGAGCAGTACTTC
cdr3_aa: CASSSDNSYEQYF

j_call: TRBJ1-1
v_call: TRBV9
clone_size: -
d_call: -
cdr3_nt: TGTGCCAGCAGAATGACAGGTATGAACACTGAAGCTTTCTTT
cdr3_aa: CASRMTGMNTEAFF

j_call: TRBJ1-6
v_call: TRBV28
clone_size: -
d_call: -
cdr3_nt: TGTGCCAGCAGCCCCATTACAGGCTATAATTCACCCCTCCACTTT
cdr3_aa: CASSPITGYNSPLHF

j_call: TRBJ1-4
v_call: TRBV5-8
clone_size: few
d_call: -
cdr3_nt: TGTGCCAGCAGCCAACCAACAATGGGGGGGAAACTGTTTTTT
cdr3_aa: CASSQPTMGGKLFF

j_call: TRBJ2-3
v_call: TRBV9
clone_size: once
d_call: TRBD1
cdr3_nt: TGTGCCAGCAGTGACACAGGGGGCACAGATACGCAGTATTTT
cdr3_aa: CASSDTGGTDTQYF

j_call: TRBJ1-2
v_call: TRBV30
clone_size: -
d_call: -
cdr3_nt: TGTGCCTGGAAGAAGGAGAACTGGGCTAACTATGGCTACACCTTC
cdr3_aa: CAWKKENWANYGYTF

j_call: TRBJ2-6
v_call: TRBV5-4
clone_size: -
d_call: -
cdr3_nt: TGTGCCAGCAGTCCAACCTGGGGCGGGGCCAACGTCCTGACTTTC
cdr3_aa: CASSPTWGGANVLTF

j_call: TRBJ1-6
v_call: TRBV9
clone_size: -
d_call: -
cdr3_nt: TGTGCCAGCAGCGATGGAGTAAGCTCCTATAATTCACCCCTCCACTTT
cdr3_aa: CASSDGVSSYNSPLHF

j_call: TRBJ2-1
v_call: TRBV7-2
clone_size: -
d_call: TRBD2
cdr3_nt: TGTGCCAGCAGTCCCAGCGGGGGAACCTACAATGAGCAGTTCTTC
cdr3_aa: CASSPSGGTYNEQFF

j_call: TRBJ1-2
v_call: TRBV12-3/TRBV12-4
clone_size: once
d_call: -
cdr3_nt: TGTGCCATCAAGGGGTATGGCTACACCTTC
cdr3_aa: CAIKGYGYTF

j_call: TRBJ2-7
v_call: TRBV2
clone_size: -
d_call: -
cdr3_nt: TGTGCCAGCAGTCAGAAGAACGAGCAGTACTTC
cdr3_aa: CASSQKNEQYF

j_call: TRBJ1-2
v_call: TRBV5-4
clone_size: -
d_call: -
cdr3_nt: TGTGCCAGCAGCTTGGTAGAGAACTATGGCTACACCTTC
cdr3_aa: CASSLVENYGYTF

j_call: TRBJ1-6
v_call: TRBV3-1/TRBV3-2
clone_size: -
d_call: -
cdr3_nt: TGTGCCAGCAGCCAAGATAGCGCCACCCCCAATTCACCCCTCCACTTT
cdr3_aa: CASSQDSATPNSPLHF

j_call: TRBJ1-1
v_call: TRBV7-9
clone_size: -
d_call: -
cdr3_nt: TGTGCCAGCAGCACACAGAGGACAGCCTGGGACACTGAAGCTTTCTTT
cdr3_aa: CASSTQRTAWDTEAFF

j_call: TRBJ1-3
v_call: TRBV5-4
clone_size: -
d_call: TRBD1
cdr3_nt: TGTGCCAGCAGCTCTGGACAGGGCGGTGGAAACACCATATATTTT
cdr3_aa: CASSSGQGGGNTIYF

j_call: TRBJ1-3
v_call: TRBV5-5
clone_size: -
d_call: -
cdr3_nt: TGTGCCAGCAGCTTGGAGGAGGGGAGAGGTGGAAACACCATATATTTT
cdr3_aa: CASSLEEGRGGNTIYF

j_call: TRBJ1-2
v_call: TRBV3-1/TRBV3-2
clone_size: -
d_call: -
cdr3_nt: TGTGCCAGCAGCCCAAGCGGCTATGGCTACACCTTC
cdr3_aa: CASSPSGYGYTF

j_call: TRBJ1-5
v_call: TRBV6-5
clone_size: -
d_call: -
cdr3_nt: TGTGCCAGCAATTTGGGAGGGGTAGGGCAGCCCCAGCATTTT
cdr3_aa: CASNLGGVGQPQHF

j_call: TRBJ2-5
v_call: TRBV2
clone_size: -
d_call: -
cdr3_nt: TGTGCCACAGGAGGGACCGGAGGGATGGAGACCCAGTACTTC
cdr3_aa: CATGGTGGMETQYF

j_call: TRBJ1-1
v_call: TRBV28
clone_size: -
d_call: TRBD1
cdr3_nt: TGTGCCAGCAGTTTACCGGGACAGAAGGATGCTTTCTTT
cdr3_aa: CASSLPGQKDAFF

j_call: TRBJ1-2
v_call: TRBV7-5
clone_size: -
d_call: -
cdr3_nt: TGTGCCAGAAGCCGACAGGCCGACTATGGCTACACCTTC
cdr3_aa: CARSRQADYGYTF

j_call: TRBJ2-2
v_call: TRBV19
clone_size: -
d_call: -
cdr3_nt: TGTGCCAGTAGTATAATTGCGGGGGCCGCGAACACCGGGGAGCTGTTTTTT
cdr3_aa: CASSIIAGAANTGELFF

j_call: TRBJ1-1
v_call: TRBV7-3
clone_size: -
d_call: TRBD1
cdr3_nt: TGTGCCAGCAGCTTAGCGGCAGGACAGGGCGACACTGAAGCTTTCTTT
cdr3_aa: CASSLAAGQGDTEAFF

j_call: TRBJ1-6
v_call: TRBV30
clone_size: -
d_call: -
cdr3_nt: TGTGCCTGGAGTGTTCAGGGGAGCTCCTATAATTCACCCCTCCACTTT
cdr3_aa: CAWSVQGSSYNSPLHF

j_call: TRBJ1-1
v_call: TRBV4-1
clone_size: -
d_call: -
cdr3_nt: TGCGCCAGCAGCCAACAAAGCCTGACTGTGAAAGCTTTCTTT
cdr3_aa: CASSQQSLTVKAFF

j_call: TRBJ2-1
v_call: TRBV11-2
clone_size: -
d_call: -
cdr3_nt: TGTGCCAGCAGCTCCCTCCGGCCCGACAACTACAATGAGCAGTTCTTC
cdr3_aa: CASSSLRPDNYNEQFF

j_call: TRBJ2-1
v_call: TRBV5-1
clone_size: -
d_call: -
cdr3_nt: TGCGCCAGCAGCCCGGAAGTCGGGGAGCAGTTCTTC
cdr3_aa: CASSPEVGEQFF

j_call: TRBJ1-1
v_call: TRBV14
clone_size: -
d_call: -
cdr3_nt: TGTGCCAGCAGCCAAGTTTCGGTGAACACTGAAGCTTTCTTT
cdr3_aa: CASSQVSVNTEAFF

j_call: TRBJ2-3
v_call: TRBV13
clone_size: -
d_call: -
cdr3_nt: TGTGCCAGCAGCTTAGGTAATACGCAGTATTTT
cdr3_aa: CASSLGNTQYF

j_call: TRBJ2-1
v_call: TRBV7-2
clone_size: -
d_call: -
cdr3_nt: TGTGCCAGCAGGCGCAGTTCAGGACTTAGAAATGAGCAGTTCTTC
cdr3_aa: CASRRSSGLRNEQFF

j_call: TRBJ2-7
v_call: TRBV5-4
clone_size: -
d_call: TRBD1
cdr3_nt: TGTGCCAGCAGCTTCCTAAATACAGGGGGCGAGCAGTACTTC
cdr3_aa: CASSFLNTGGEQYF

j_call: TRBJ2-5
v_call: TRBV18
clone_size: -
d_call: TRBD1
cdr3_nt: TGTGCCAGCTCACCCTCGACAGGGGGAGAGACCCAGTACTTC
cdr3_aa: CASSPSTGGETQYF